Listed below are T cell receptor beta chains from one sample, sequenced in a study of shared clonotypes between healthy human individuals. The table came from immunoSEQ multiplex PCR; TCRdb's copy has only in-frame clones and leaves some out. The sample has 2 million to 2.5 million clones, about 94% seen once. Source material: naive CD4+ T cells sorted from blood. The source of these receptors is a man younger than 30 in good health. Each CDR3 is given with its conserved first and last residue. A D gene is named only where the DNA matches it firmly. Rows give clone size only sometimes, using once, few, many, or a class for an expanded clone.

D gene,clone size,V gene,J gene,CDR3 protein,CDR3 DNA
TRBD2,NA,TRBV2,TRBJ2-2,CASRGVPVNTGELFF,TGTGCCAGTCGGGGGGTCCCCGTGAACACCGGGGAGCTGTTTTTT
NA,NA,TRBV2,TRBJ1-1,CASSERGGLADTEAFF,TGTGCCAGCAGTGAAAGGGGAGGGCTAGCGGACACTGAAGCTTTCTTT
NA,NA,TRBV5-1,TRBJ2-1,CASSFSQASYNEQFF,TGCGCCAGCAGCTTTTCACAGGCCTCCTACAATGAGCAGTTCTTC
TRBD2,few,TRBV4-1,TRBJ2-7,CASSQAGLAGGPHEQYF,TGCGCCAGCAGCCAAGCGGGACTAGCGGGAGGGCCCCACGAGCAGTACTTC
NA,NA,TRBV29-1,TRBJ1-4,CSAWTDSNEKLFF,TGCAGCGCCTGGACAGACTCCAATGAAAAACTGTTTTTT
NA,once,TRBV30,TRBJ2-3,CAWSVRLASADTQYF,TGTGCCTGGAGTGTACGTCTAGCGAGCGCAGATACGCAGTATTTT
TRBD1,once,TRBV10-1,TRBJ1-1,CASSDLGIDRGGMNTEAFF,TGCGCCAGCAGTGATCTAGGAATAGACAGGGGAGGAATGAACACTGAAGCTTTCTTT
TRBD1,NA,TRBV4-3,TRBJ1-1,CASSQDLRGQGNTEAFF,TGCGCCAGCAGCCAAGATTTGAGGGGGCAGGGGAACACTGAAGCTTTCTTT
TRBD2,NA,TRBV18,TRBJ2-7,CASSPPLTSGGIVREQYF,TGTGCCAGCTCACCACCGTTGACTAGCGGGGGGATAGTGCGAGAGCAGTACTTC
TRBD1,once,TRBV4-1,TRBJ2-7,CASSQPRDRGHYEQYF,TGCGCCAGCAGCCAACCCCGGGACAGGGGACACTACGAGCAGTACTTC
TRBD1,once,TRBV19,TRBJ1-1,CASSLTGGKDTEAFF,TGTGCCAGTAGTTTGACAGGGGGGAAAGACACTGAAGCTTTCTTT
TRBD1,NA,TRBV5-1,TRBJ1-3,CASRTGEGNTIYF,TGCGCCTCCCGGACAGGGGAAGGAAACACCATATATTTT
TRBD2,NA,TRBV28,TRBJ2-7,CASIPGTSGGYEQYF,TGTGCCAGCATCCCCGGGACTAGCGGGGGTTACGAGCAGTACTTC